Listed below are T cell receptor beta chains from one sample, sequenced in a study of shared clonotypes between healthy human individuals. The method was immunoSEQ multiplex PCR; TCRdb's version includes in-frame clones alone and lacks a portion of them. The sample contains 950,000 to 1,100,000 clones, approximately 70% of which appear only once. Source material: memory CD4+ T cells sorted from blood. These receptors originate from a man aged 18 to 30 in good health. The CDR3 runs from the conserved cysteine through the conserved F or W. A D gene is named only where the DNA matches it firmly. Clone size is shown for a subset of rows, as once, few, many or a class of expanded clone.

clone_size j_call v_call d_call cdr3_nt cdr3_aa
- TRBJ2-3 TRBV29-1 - TGCAGCGCGGTTTTGGGGGCCACAGATACGCAGTATTTT CSAVLGATDTQYF
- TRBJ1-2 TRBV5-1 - TGCGCCAGCAGCTTGGACAGGGCCGGGGAGGGCTACACCTTC CASSLDRAGEGYTF
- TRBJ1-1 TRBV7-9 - TGTGCCAGCAGCTTAGGTCCGGGGCTAAGTACTGAAGCTTTCTTT CASSLGPGLSTEAFF
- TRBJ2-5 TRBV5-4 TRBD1 TGTGCCAGCAGCCGGGACAGGGCGGGCGAGACCCAGTACTTC CASSRDRAGETQYF
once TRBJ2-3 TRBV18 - TGTGCCAGCTCACCGGACTACGCTACGCAGTATTTT CASSPDYATQYF
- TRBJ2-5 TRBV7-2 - TGTGCCAGCAGCTTCGGGGGGACCCAGTACTTC CASSFGGTQYF
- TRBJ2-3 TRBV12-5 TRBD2 TGTGCTAGTGGTTTGGTAACGACTAGCGACCCAGATACGCAGTATTTT CASGLVTTSDPDTQYF
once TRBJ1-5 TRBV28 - TGTGCCAGCAGTTTATGGGGGGATCAGCCCCAGCATTTT CASSLWGDQPQHF
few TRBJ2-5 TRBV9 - TGTGCCAGCAGCGTAGATCTGGAGTCGACCCAGTACTTC CASSVDLESTQYF
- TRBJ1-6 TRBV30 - TGTGCCGGAAGCCGTGACGGACTCTCAAGTTCATATAATTCACCCCTCCACTTT CAGSRDGLSSSYNSPLHF
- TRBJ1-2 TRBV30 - TGTGCCTGGAGTGTAAACCGGGCTACGGGAGGCTACACCTTC CAWSVNRATGGYTF
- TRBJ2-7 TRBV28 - TGTGCCAGCAGCCCCGCGGGGGCTGGAGAGCAGTACTTC CASSPAGAGEQYF
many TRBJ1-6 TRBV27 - TGTGCCAGCAGGCACGCGTCGGATAATTCACCCCTCCACTTT CASRHASDNSPLHF
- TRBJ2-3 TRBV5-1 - TGCGCCAGCAGCTTAGAGGGTTACACAGATACGCAGTATTTT CASSLEGYTDTQYF
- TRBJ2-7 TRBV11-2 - TGTGCCAGCAGCGTGGACTCCACATCCTACGAGCAGTACTTC CASSVDSTSYEQYF
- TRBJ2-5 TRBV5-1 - TGCGCCAGCAGCTTGTCTGGGGGGCCCCAAGAGACCCAGTACTTC CASSLSGGPQETQYF
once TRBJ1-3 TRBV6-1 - TGTGCCAGCAGTGAACAGGATTCAAGAAACACCATATATTTT CASSEQDSRNTIYF
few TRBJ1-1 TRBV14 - TGTGCCAGCAGCCTAACTCCGGCCACTGAAGCTTTCTTT CASSLTPATEAFF
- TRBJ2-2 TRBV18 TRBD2 TGTGCCAGCTCACCGAGCGGGGGCCCTAACACCGGGGAGCTGTTTTTT CASSPSGGPNTGELFF
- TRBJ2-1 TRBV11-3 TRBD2 TGTGCCAGCAGTCTCGGACTAGCGGAGAACAATGAGCAGTTCTTC CASSLGLAENNEQFF
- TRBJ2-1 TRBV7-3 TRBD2 TGTGCCAGCAGCCTCGGACTAGGATTCGGCAATGAGCAGTTCTTC CASSLGLGFGNEQFF
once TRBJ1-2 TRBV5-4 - TGTGCCAGCAGCTTGGTGGGGGGGTATGGCTACACCTTC CASSLVGGYGYTF
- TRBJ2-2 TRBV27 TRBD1 TGTGCCAGCAGTTTGGGTAGACAGGGGAGGCCCGGGGAGCTGTTTTTT CASSLGRQGRPGELFF
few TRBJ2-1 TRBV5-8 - TGTGCCAGCAGCTTGGGTAGCGGTAATTACAATGAGCAGTTCTTC CASSLGSGNYNEQFF
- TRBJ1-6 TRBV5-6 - TGTGCCAGCAGCTTGCTCCAGGGTGATAATTCACCCCTCCACTTT CASSLLQGDNSPLHF
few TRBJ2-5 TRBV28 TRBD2 TGTGCCAGCAGTCCCGGGGGGGGCTCTGTGGAGACCCAGTACTTC CASSPGGGSVETQYF
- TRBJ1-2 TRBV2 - TGTGCCAGCAGTCCCCGGGTGAAGAACTATGGCTACACCTTC CASSPRVKNYGYTF
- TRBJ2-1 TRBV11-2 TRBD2 TGTGCCAGCAGCCTCCGGTCTAGCGGGAGTGTCTCCTACAATGAGCAGTTCTTC CASSLRSSGSVSYNEQFF
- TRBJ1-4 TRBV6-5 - TGTGCCAGCAGTTACGAGGGTGGGACCAGAGAAAAACTGTTTTTT CASSYEGGTREKLFF
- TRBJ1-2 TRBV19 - TGTGCCAGTAGTATAGCGGGCAGGGACTATGGCTACACCTTC CASSIAGRDYGYTF
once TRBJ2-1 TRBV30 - TGTGCCTGGAGTAGCCCCCCTAGAGAGATCCCCTACAATGAGCAGTTCTTC CAWSSPPREIPYNEQFF
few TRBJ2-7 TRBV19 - TGTGCCAGTAATTCCAACGAGCAGTACTTC CASNSNEQYF
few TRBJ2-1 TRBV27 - TGTGCCAGCAGTTTACGGGACCTCCTCTACAATGAGCAGTTCTTC CASSLRDLLYNEQFF
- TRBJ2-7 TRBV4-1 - TGCGCCAGCAGCCCAACTAGTTATGAGGCCTACGAGCAGTACTTC CASSPTSYEAYEQYF
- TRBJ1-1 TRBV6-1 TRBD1 TGTGCCAGCAGTGAACCGGGACAGGTATGGAGAGCTTTCTTT CASSEPGQVWRAFF
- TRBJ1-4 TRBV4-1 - TGCGCCAGCAGCCAAGTCCAGGGTAATGAAAAACTGTTTTTT CASSQVQGNEKLFF
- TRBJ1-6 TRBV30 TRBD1 TGTGCCCAAACCCAAAAGACAGGGGGGCATTCACCCCTCCACTTT CAQTQKTGGHSPLHF
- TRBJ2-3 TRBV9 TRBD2 TGTGCCAGCAGCGTGGACGGACTAGCGAGCACAGATACGCAGTATTTT CASSVDGLASTDTQYF
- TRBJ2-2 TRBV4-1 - TGCGCCAGCAGCCAATCGATGGGCGGGGCCCGCACCGGGGAGCTGTTTTTT CASSQSMGGARTGELFF
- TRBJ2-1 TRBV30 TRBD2 TGTGCCTGGAGCTACACTAGCGGGGGGGCCAATGAGCAGTTCTTC CAWSYTSGGANEQFF